This T cell receptor (beta chain) appears in the sequencing data of a study of blood T cell repertoires in COVID-19. For the study at large: The United States, Italy and Spain provided the acute and convalescent COVID-19 samples. PBMCs, B-cell-depleted T cells, or T cells were the source of the cDNA or gDNA that made up the material.

Original methodology: Estimation of nucleated cell counts relied on the amplification of reference gene primers. Data came from immunoSEQ multiplex PCR; TCRdb stores just in-frame clones and leaves some out. The V and J calls and clone size were taken over from that table, and D and trimming were inferred from the DNA. The sample includes roughly 240,000 clones, approximately 90% of them seen just once. Each exposed participant met a COVID-19 case in the 2 weeks preceding study entry. From germline, CDR1 is SGHDT and CDR2 YYEEEE. Trimming left V 0 bases short and J 10 bases short, with 14 bases between. The CDR3 is 14 residues long.

The J gene is TRBJ2-1, the V gene TRBV5-6; TRBD2 is a possible D gene (5 bases). The receptor comes from a man aged 45-60 years who had been exposed to COVID-19. The sequenced material came from PBMCs or T cells enriched from blood (not recorded which). The CDR3 DNA is TGTGCCAGCAGCTTGGCTGAAGGGAGCCCAGAGCAGTTCTTC. Encoded protein: CASSLAEGSPEQFF. Full variable domain (remainder filled in from reference TRBV5-6 and TRBJ2-1): DAGVTQSPTHLIKTRGQQVTLRCSPKSGHDTVSWYQQALGQGPQFIFQYYEEEERQRGNFPDRFSGHQFPNYSSELNVNALLLGDSALYLCASSLAEGSPEQFFGPGTRLTVL.